This T cell receptor (beta chain) is drawn from a study of radiotherapy plus CTLA-4 blockade in lung cancer. Looking at the study overall: Patients showed objective responses in about 20% of cases, and disease control was achieved by under 40%.

This clone has just a few counts. The antigen is not known. Profiling relied on immunoSEQ multiplex PCR, and the TCRdb table lists in-frame clones only, not all of them. Here the sample spans about 98,000 clones, roughly four fifths being singletons. Patients with chemo-refractory metastatic non-small-cell lung cancer received focal radiation plus CTLA-4 blockade with ipilimumab. Germline-derived CDR1 and CDR2 are MDHEN and SYDVKM. This CDR3 comprises 15 residues. The ends were cut back, 6 bases at V and 0 bases at J, with 15 bases in the middle. Study observations and caveats: Radiotherapy with ipilimumab was followed by blood expansion of tumor-derived clones. How blood T cell clones changed early, along with interferon-beta, reportedly forecast response best.

The material was peripheral blood, obtained from a patient treated with radiotherapy plus ipilimumab. The chain joins TRBV28 to TRBJ2-7; TRBD1 might be the D (6 bases). The origin of this receptor is a human donor with non-small cell lung cancer who had a partial response to radiotherapy plus ipilimumab. The CDR3 loop reads CASRRDTRSSYEQYF. In DNA form, the CDR3 reads TGTGCCAGCAGAAGGGACACGAGGAGCTCCTACGAGCAGTACTTC.